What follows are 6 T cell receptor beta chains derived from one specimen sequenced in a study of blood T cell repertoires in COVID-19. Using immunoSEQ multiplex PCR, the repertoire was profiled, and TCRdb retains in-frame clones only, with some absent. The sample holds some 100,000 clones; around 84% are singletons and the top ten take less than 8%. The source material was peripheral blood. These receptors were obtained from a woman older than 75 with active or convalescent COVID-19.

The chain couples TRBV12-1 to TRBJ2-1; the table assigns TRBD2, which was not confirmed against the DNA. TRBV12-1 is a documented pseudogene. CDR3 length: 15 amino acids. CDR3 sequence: CASSSRRHLYNEQFF. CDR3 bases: TGTGCCAGCAGCTCCCGGAGGCACCTCTACAATGAGCAGTTCTTC.

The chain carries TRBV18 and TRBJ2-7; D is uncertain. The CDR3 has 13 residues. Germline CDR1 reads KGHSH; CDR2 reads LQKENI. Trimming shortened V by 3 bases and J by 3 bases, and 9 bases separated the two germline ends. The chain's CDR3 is CASSPSTGYEQYF. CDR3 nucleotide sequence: TGTGCCAGCTCACCCTCCACCGGCTACGAGCAGTACTTC.

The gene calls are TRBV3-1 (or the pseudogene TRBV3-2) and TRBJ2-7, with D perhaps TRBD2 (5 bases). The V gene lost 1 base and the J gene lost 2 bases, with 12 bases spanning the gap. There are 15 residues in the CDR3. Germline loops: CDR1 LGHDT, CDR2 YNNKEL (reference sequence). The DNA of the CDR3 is TGTGCCAGCAGCCAAGCCCCCGGGGATCCCTACGAGCAGTACTTC. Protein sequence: CASSQAPGDPYEQYF.

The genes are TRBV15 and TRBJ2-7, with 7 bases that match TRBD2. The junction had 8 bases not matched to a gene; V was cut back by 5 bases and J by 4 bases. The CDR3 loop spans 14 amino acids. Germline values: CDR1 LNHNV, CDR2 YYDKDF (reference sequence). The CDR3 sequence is CATSLNGEGYEQYF. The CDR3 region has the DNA TGTGCCACCAGCCTCAACGGGGAGGGATACGAGCAGTACTTC. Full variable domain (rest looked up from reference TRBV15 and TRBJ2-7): DAMVIQNPRYQVTQFGKPVTLSCSQTLNHNVMYWYQQKSSQAPKLLFHYYDKDFNNEADTPDNFQSRRPNTSFCFLDIRSPGLGDTAMYLCATSLNGEGYEQYFGPGTRLTVT.

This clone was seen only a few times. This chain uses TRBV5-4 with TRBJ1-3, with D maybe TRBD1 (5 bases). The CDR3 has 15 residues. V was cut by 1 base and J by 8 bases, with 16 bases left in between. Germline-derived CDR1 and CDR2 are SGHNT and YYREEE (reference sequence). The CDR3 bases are TGTGCCAGCAGCTTGATGGGAATCAGGGCGGACACCATATATTTT. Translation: CASSLMGIRADTIYF.

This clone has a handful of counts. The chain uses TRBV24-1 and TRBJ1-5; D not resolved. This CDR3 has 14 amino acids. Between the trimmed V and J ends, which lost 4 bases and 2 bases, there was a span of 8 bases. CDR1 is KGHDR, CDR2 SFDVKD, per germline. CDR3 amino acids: CATSETARNQPQHF. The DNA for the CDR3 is TGTGCCACCAGTGAAACAGCACGCAATCAGCCCCAGCATTTT.